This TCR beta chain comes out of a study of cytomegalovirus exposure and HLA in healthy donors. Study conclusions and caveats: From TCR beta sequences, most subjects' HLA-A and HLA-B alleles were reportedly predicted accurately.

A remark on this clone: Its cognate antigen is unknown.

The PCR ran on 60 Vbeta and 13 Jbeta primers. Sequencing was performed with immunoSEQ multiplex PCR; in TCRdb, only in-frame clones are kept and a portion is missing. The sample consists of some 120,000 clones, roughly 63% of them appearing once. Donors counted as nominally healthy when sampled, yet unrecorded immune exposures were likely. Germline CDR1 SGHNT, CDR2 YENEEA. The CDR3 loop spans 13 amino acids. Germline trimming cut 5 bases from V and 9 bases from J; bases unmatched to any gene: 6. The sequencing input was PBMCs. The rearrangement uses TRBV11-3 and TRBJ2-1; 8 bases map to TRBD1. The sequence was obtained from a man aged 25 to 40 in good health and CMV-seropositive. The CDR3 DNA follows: TGTGCCAGCAGCCAAGACAGGGGCCGTGAGCAGTTCTTC. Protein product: CASSQDRGREQFF.